This T cell receptor beta chain was recovered during a study of T cells in Graves' hyperthyroidism and ophthalmopathy (dated by TCRdb to about 2019). Regarding the complete study: Peripheral blood was collected at initial diagnosis, before any treatment. The study also compared thyroid tissue and blood T-cell repertoires from roughly six Graves' hyperthyroidism patients. An independent validation cohort of fewer than 20 hyperthyroidism patients and approximately 17 patients who later progressed to ophthalmopathy tested prospective prediction of ophthalmopathy. To identify TCR V-J signatures that set the groups apart, the researchers used a discovery cohort of 100 patients, made up of 40 to 45 with Graves' ophthalmopathy and 57 with stable Graves' hyperthyroidism. Once sampling was done, hyperthyroidism patients were given methimazole at a starting dose of 30 mg daily, whereas ophthalmopathy patients were given high-dose intravenous methylprednisolone. The 100 discovery patients were divided at random into training and test sets in a 7:3 ratio. TCR Vbeta CDR3 sequencing of 120 to 150 peripheral blood samples (over 40 ophthalmopathy, 75 to 80 hyperthyroidism and around 17 progressor patients) is reported in the paper. Broader findings and caveats from the paper: Ophthalmopathy was separated from stable hyperthyroidism by a 13 V-J signature model, with over 85% sensitivity and approximately 84% specificity obtained in cross-validation and 80%/75% obtained in testing. No statistical method was used to fix the sample size in advance, and group allocation was not hidden from the investigators. Most expanded thyroid clonotypes (frequency above 0.001) were also found in blood, which suggests that blood repertoires may mirror thyroid immune responses. In validation, the model predicted progression to ophthalmopathy with 55% to 71% sensitivity and approximately 72% specificity, a median of roughly seven months before onset.

The TCR beta CDR3 regions were amplified from the RNA transcripts. The first round of RT-PCR for the TCR CDR3 was performed with the HTBI primer set and the Qiagen OneStep RT-PCR kit. Libraries were constructed in a second round of multiplex PCR, after which size selection and purification were carried out. The libraries were sequenced on an Illumina HiSeq2000 using paired-end 100 bp reads. In the paper's pipeline: SOAPnuke was used to process the raw data, removing reads that contained adapters or uncalled bases, had a mean Phred below 15, or lacked an exact match to the constant primer or identifier. High-quality paired reads were merged with COPE v1.2.5, and unique nucleotide sequences were defined as clonotypes. Clonotypes were aligned to IMGT TRBV, TRBD and TRBJ reference segments using MiTCR v1.1. The analysis was restricted to V-J combinations with a frequency above 0.0001, which together covered around 99% of the repertoires. A TCS score was defined as the ratio of F50 (clonal expansion) to E x V (chaos), with BLOSUM62-based TCRdist applied between CDR3 peptides within each V-J. Welch's t-statistics and random forest reduced 514 V-J features to 10 to 15, which were used in a naive Bayes classifier (R e1071). TCRdb's own reprocessing of the public reads used fastp at Q25 and MiXCR and kept productive beta chains. Identical CDR3 proteins give one entry, which carries the most common genes and DNA. TCRdb's processing, not the authors', yielded these V and J calls. Within this sample are more than 300,000 distinct CDR3 sequences, with around 13% of them counted one time only. The ten top clones hold about 20% of the sample.

Ophthalmopathy patients had moderately to severely active disease, with a Clinical Activity Score of 3 or more, a NOSPECS grade of 4 or more, and a disease duration of less than 3 months. Exclusion was applied to patients with uncontrolled infections, other autoimmune diseases, pregnancy or lactation. Diagnoses were established on the basis of clinical symptoms, serum thyroxine and TRAb, thyroid ultrasound, and orbital computed tomography. PBMCs were isolated from 8 to 10 ml of fresh peripheral blood by Ficoll-Paque density gradient centrifugation. Total RNA was extracted with Trizol reagent, and quality was checked on an Agilent 2100 Bioanalyzer. This clonotype was detected a few times. Its antigen is currently not known. No base quality values were provided; no much bigger clone lies one nucleotide off. Sequencing used blood. The receptor comes from a woman younger than 45 with Graves' ophthalmopathy.

CDR3 reads: CASSPSGQFSNNEQFF. The DNA sequence is as follows: TGTGCCAGCAGCCCCTCAGGACAGTTCAGTAACAATGAGCAGTTCTTC. This sequence uses TRBV7-3 and TRBJ2-1; the D gene is possibly TRBD1, with 6 bases matching. The V end loses 5 bases and the J end loses 5 bases, and a stretch of 19 bases separates them. The cysteine opens and the phenylalanine closes a CDR3 of 16 amino acids. The read is trimmed to its CDR3 DNA, 48 bases read in frame from base 1. In the germline V gene, CDR1 corresponds to SGHTA and CDR2 to FQGTGA.